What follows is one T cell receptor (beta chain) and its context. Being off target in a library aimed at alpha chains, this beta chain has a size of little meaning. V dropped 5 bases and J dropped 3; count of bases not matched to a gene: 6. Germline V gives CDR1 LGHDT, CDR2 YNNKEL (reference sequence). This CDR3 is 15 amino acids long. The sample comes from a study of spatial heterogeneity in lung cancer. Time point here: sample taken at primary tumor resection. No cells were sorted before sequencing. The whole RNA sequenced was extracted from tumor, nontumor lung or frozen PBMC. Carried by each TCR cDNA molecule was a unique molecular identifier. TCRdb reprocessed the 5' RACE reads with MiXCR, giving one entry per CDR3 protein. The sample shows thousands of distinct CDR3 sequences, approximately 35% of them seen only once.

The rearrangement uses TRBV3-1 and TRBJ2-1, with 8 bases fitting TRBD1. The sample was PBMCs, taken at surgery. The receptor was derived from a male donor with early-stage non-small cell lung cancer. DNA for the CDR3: TGTGCCAGCAGCGAACGAACAGGGGGCTACAATGAGCAGTTCTTC. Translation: CASSERTGGYNEQFF.